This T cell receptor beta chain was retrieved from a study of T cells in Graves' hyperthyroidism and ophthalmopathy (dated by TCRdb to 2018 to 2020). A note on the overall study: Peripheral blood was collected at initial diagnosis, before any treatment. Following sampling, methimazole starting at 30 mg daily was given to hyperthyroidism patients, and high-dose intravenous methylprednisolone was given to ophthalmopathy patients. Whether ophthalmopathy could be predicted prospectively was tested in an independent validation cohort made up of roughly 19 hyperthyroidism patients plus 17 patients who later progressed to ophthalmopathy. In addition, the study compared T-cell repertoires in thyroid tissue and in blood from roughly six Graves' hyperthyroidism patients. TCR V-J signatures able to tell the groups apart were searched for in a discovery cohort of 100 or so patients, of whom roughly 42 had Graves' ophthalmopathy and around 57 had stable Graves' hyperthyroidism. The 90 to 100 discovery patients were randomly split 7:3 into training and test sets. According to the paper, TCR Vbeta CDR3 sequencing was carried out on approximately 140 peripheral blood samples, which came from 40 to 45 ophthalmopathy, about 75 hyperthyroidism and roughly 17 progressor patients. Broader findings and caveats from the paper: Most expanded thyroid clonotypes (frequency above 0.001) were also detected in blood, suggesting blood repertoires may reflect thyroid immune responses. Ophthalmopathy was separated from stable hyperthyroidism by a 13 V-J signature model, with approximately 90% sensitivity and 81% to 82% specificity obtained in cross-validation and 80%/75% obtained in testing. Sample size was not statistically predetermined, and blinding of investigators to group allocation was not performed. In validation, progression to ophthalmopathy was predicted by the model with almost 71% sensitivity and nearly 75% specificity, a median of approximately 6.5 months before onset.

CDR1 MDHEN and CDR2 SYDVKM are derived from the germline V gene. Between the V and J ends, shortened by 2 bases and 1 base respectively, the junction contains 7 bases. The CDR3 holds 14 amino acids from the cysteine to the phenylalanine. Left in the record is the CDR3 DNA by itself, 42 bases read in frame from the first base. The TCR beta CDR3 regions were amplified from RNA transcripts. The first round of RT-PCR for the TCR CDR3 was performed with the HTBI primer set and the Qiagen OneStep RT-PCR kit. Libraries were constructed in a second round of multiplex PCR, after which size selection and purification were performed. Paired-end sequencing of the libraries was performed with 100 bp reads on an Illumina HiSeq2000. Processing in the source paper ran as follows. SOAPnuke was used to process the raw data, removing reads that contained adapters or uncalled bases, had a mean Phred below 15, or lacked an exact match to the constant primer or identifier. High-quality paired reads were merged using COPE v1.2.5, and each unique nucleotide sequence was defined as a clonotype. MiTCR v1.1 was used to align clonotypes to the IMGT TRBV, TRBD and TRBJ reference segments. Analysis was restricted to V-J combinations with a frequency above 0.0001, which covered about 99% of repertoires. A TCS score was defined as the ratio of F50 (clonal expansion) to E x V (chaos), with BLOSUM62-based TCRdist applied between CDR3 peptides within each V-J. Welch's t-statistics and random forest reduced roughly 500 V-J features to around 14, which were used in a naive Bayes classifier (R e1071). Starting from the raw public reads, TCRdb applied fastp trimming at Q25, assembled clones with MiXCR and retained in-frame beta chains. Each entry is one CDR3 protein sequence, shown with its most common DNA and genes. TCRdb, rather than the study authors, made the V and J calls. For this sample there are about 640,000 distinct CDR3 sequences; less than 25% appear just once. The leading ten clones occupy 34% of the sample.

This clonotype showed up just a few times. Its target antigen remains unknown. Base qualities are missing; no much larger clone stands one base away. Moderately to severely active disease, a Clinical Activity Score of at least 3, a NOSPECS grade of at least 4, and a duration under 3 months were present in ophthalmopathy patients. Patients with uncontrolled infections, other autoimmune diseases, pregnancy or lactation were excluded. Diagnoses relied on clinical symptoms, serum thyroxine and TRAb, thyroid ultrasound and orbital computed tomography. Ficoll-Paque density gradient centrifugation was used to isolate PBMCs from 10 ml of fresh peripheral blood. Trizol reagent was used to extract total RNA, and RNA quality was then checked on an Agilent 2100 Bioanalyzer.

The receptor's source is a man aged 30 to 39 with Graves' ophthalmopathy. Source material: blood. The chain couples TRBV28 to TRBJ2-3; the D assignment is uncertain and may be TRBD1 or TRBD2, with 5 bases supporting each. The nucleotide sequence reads TGTGCCAGCAGTTTACCGGGGCGCACAGATACGCAGTATTTT. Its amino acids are CASSLPGRTDTQYF.